This entry describes one TCR beta chain. What it binds is unknown. V lost 7 bases, J lost 4 bases, and 9 bases stayed unmatched. The CDR3 sequence is 16 residues long. Germline V gives CDR1 LNHDA, CDR2 SQIVND (reference sequence). This PCR relied on a set of 60 Vbeta primers and 13 Jbeta primers. Libraries were prepared by immunoSEQ multiplex PCR; TCRdb keeps only in-frame clonotypes and omits some of them. Of 170,000 or so clones in the sample, roughly 70% were seen once. This sample is drawn from a study of cytomegalovirus exposure and HLA in healthy donors. Study details: An earlier analysis identified more than 95 million unique TCR beta sequences in about 170 million T cells. Findings of the study overall: Presence/absence analyses assumed roughly uniform sequencing depth across donors, which may not hold. Most of the TCR beta V segments (in an earlier analysis) were productive either about 90% or about 30% of the time. Immune exposure information available was restricted to CMV serostatus.

Material: PBMCs. The chain couples TRBV19 to TRBJ2-1; 11 bases align to TRBD2. This receptor was identified in a male donor in good health and CMV-seronegative. This CDR3 reads CASTLTTSGTYNEQFF. The CDR3 nucleotides read TGTGCCAGTACCCTCACGACTAGCGGGACATACAATGAGCAGTTCTTC.